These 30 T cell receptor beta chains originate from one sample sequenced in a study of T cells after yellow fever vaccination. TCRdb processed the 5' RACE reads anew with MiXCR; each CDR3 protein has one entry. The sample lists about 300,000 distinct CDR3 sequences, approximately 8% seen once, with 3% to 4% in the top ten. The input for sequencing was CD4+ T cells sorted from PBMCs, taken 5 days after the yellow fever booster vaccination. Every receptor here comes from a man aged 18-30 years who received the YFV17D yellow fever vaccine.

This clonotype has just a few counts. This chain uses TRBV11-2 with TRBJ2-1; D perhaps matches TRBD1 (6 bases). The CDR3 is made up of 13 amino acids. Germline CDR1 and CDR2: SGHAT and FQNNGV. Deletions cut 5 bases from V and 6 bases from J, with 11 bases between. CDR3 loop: CASSVTGPNEQFF. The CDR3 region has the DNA TGTGCCAGCAGCGTTACAGGGCCCAATGAGCAGTTCTTC.

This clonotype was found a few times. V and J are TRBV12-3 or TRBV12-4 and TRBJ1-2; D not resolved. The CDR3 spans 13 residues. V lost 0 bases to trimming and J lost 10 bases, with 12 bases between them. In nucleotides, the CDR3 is TGTGCCAGCAGTTTAGCGGCCAGAGGAGACTACACCTTC. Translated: CASSLAARGDYTF.

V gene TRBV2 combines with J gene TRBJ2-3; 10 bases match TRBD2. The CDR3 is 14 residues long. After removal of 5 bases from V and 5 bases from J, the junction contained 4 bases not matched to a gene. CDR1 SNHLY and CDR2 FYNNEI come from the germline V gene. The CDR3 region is CASSSGGALDTQYF. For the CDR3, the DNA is TGTGCCAGCAGTAGCGGGGGGGCTCTAGATACGCAGTATTTT.

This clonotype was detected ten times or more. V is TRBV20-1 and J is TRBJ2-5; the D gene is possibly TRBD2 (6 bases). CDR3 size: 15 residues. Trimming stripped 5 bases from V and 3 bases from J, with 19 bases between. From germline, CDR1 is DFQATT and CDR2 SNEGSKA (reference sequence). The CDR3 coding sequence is TGCAGTGCTGGGGGTAGTAGCGGAAGGGAAGAGACCCAGTACTTC. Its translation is CSAGGSSGREETQYF.

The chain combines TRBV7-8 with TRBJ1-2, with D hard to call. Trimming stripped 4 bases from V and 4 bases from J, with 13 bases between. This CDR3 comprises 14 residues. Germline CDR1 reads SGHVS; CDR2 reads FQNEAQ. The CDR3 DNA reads TGTGCCAGCAGCTCCCGACAACCCCGCTATGGCTACACCTTC. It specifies CASSSRQPRYGYTF.

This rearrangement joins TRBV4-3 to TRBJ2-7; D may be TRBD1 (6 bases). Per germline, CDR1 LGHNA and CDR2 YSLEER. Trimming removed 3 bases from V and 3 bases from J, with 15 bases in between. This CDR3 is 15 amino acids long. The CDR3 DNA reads TGCGCCAGCAGCCATTACACAGGGTCCCTCTACGAGCAGTACTTC. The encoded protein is CASSHYTGSLYEQYF.

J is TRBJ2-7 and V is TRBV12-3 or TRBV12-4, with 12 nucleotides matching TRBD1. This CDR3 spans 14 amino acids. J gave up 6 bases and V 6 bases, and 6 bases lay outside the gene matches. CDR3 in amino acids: CASSFGTGGFEQYF. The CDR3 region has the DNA TGTGCCAGCAGCTTCGGGACAGGGGGCTTCGAGCAGTACTTC.

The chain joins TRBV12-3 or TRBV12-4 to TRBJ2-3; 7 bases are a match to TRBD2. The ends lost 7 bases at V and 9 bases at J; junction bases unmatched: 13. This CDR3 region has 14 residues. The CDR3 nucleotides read TGTGCCAGCAAAACTAGCGAGGGGACTTTGACGCAGTATTTT. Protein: CASKTSEGTLTQYF.

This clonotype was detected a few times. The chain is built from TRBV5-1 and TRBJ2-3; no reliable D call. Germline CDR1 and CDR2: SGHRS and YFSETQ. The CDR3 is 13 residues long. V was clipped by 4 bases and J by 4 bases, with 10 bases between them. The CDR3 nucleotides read TGCGCCAGCAGCCCGGGCCCTTCAGATACGCAGTATTTT. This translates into CASSPGPSDTQYF. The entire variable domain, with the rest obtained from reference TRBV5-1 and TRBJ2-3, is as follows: KAGVTQTPRYLIKTRGQQVTLSCSPISGHRSVSWYQQTPGQGLQFLFEYFSETQRNKGNFPGRFSGRQFSNSRSEMNVSTLELGDSALYLCASSPGPSDTQYFGPGTRLTVL.

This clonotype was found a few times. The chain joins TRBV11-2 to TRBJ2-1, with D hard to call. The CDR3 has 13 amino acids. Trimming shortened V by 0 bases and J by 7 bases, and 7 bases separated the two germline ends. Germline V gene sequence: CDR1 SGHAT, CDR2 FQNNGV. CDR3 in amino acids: CASSLDVGNEQFF. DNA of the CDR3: TGTGCCAGCAGCTTAGACGTGGGGAATGAGCAGTTCTTC.

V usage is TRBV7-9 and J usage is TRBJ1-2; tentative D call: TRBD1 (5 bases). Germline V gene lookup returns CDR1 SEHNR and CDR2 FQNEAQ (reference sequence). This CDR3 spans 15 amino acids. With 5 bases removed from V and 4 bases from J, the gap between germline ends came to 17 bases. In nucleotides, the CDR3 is TGTGCCAGCAGCCATGGACACCAACGGGGCTATGGCTACACCTTC. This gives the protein CASSHGHQRGYGYTF.

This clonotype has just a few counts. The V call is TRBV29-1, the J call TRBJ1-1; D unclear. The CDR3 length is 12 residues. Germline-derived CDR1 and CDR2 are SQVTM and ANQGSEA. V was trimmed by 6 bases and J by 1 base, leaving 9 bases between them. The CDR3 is CSVQLRNTEAFF. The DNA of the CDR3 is TGCAGCGTCCAATTGAGGAACACTGAAGCTTTCTTT.

CDR3 loop: CASSLVEAAHTEAFF. CDR3 DNA sequence: TGCGCCAGCAGCTTGGTAGAGGCGGCTCACACTGAAGCTTTCTTT. The chain employs TRBV5-1 and TRBJ1-1; D remains unclear. The CDR3 spans 15 residues. Per germline, CDR1 SGHRS and CDR2 YFSETQ. Trimming left V 0 bases short and J 3 bases short, with 12 bases between.

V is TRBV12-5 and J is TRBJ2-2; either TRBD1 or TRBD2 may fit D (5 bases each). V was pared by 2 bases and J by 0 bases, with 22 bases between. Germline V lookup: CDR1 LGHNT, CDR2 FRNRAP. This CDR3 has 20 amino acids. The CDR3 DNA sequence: TGTGCTAGTGGTTTGATAGTCTGGGACGGAAGACGGACGAACACCGGGGAGCTGTTTTTT. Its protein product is CASGLIVWDGRRTNTGELFF.

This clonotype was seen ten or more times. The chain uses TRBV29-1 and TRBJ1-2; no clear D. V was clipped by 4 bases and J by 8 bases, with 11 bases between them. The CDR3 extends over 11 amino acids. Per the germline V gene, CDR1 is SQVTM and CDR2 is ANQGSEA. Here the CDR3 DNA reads TGCAGCGTTGCCCCCCCTGAGGGCTACACCTTC. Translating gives CSVAPPEGYTF. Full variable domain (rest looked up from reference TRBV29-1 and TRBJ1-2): SAVISQKPSRDICQRGTSLTIQCQVDSQVTMMFWYRQQPGQSLTLIATANQGSEATYESGFVIDKFPISRPNLTFSTLTVSNMSPEDSSIYLCSVAPPEGYTFGSGTRLTVV.

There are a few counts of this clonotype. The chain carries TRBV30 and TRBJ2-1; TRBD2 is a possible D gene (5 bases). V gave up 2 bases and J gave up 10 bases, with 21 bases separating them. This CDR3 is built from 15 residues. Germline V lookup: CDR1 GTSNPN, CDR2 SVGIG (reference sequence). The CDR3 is CAWSHVDRQPGEQFF. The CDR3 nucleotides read TGTGCCTGGAGTCATGTGGACCGTCAACCGGGGGAGCAGTTCTTC.

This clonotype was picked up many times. In DNA, the CDR3 is TGTGCCAGCAGTTACATGAGCCTCGGGACTGAAGCTTTCTTT. It is translated as CASSYMSLGTEAFF. This chain links TRBV6-5 with TRBJ1-1; no clear D gene. The CDR3 sequence is 14 residues long. Germline V lookup: CDR1 MNHEY, CDR2 SVGAGI. V gave up 2 bases and J gave up 5 bases, with 12 bases separating them.

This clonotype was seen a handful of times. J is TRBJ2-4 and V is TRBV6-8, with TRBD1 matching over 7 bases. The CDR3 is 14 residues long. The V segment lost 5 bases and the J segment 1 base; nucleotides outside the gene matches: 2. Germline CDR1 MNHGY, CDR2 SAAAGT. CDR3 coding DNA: TGTGCCAGCAGTGGCAGGGGGGCCAAAAACATTCAGTACTTC. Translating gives CASSGRGAKNIQYF.

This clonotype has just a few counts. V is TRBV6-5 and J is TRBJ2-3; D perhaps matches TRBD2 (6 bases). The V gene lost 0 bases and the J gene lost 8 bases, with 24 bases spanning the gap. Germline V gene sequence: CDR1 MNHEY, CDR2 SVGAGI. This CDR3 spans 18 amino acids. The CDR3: CASSYSIPGSPISGTQYF. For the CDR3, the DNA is TGTGCCAGCAGTTACTCGATCCCAGGATCCCCTATTAGCGGTACGCAGTATTTT.

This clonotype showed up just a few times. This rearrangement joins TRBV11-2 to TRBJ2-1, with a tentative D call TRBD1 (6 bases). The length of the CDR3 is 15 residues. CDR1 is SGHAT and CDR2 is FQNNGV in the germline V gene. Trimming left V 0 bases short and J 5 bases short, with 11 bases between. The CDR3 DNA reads TGTGCCAGCAGCTTAGATTTGGGGGCCCACAATGAGCAGTTCTTC. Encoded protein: CASSLDLGAHNEQFF.

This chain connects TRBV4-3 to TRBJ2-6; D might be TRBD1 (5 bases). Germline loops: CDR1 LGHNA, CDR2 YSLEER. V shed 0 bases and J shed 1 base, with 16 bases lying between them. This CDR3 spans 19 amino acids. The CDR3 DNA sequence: TGCGCCAGCAGCCAAGATATCAGGGAAAAGGCTTCTGGGGCCAACGTCCTGACTTTC. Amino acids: CASSQDIREKASGANVLTF.

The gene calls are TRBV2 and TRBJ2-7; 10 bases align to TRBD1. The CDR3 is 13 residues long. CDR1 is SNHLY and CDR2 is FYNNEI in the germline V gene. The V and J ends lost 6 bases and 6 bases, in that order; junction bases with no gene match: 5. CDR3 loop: CASRTGGPSEQYF. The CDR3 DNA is TGTGCCAGCAGGACAGGGGGCCCGAGCGAGCAGTACTTC.

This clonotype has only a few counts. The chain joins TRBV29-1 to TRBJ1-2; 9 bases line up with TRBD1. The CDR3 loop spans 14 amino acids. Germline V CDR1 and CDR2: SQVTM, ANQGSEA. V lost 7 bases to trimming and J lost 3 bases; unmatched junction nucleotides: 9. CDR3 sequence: CSARPGQGDYGYTF. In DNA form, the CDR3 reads TGCAGCGCTCGACCGGGACAGGGAGACTATGGCTACACCTTC.

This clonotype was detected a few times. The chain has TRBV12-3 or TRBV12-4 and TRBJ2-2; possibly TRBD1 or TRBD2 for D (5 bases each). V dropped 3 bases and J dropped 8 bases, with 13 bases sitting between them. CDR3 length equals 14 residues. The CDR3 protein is CASSFAGAAGELFF. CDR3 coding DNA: TGTGCCAGCAGTTTCGCCGGGGCGGCGGGGGAGCTGTTTTTT.

CDR3 loop: CASRGPGRTAYEQYV. In DNA form, the CDR3 reads TGTGCCAGCCGCGGTCCTGGGCGTACCGCCTACGAGCAGTACGTC. This chain connects TRBV28 to TRBJ2-7; D uncertain. Germline CDR1 MDHEN, CDR2 SYDVKM. This CDR3 is built from 15 residues. V was trimmed by 8 bases and J by 2 bases, leaving 19 bases between them.

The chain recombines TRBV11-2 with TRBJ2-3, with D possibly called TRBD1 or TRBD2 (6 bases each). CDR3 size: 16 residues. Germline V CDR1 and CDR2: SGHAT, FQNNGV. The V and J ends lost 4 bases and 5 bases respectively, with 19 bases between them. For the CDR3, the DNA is TGTGCCAGCAGCTCCCTTCCGGGGGCTGGGGGAGATACGCAGTATTTT. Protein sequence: CASSSLPGAGGDTQYF.

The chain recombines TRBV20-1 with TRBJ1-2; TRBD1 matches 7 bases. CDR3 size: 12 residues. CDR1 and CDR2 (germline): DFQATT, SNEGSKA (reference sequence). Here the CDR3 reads CRPTGTYYGYTF. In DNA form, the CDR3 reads TGCAGGCCGACAGGGACCTACTATGGCTACACCTTC.

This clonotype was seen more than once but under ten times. In DNA, the CDR3 is TGTGCCAGCAGTCCCCTTGGGGGGGGAGGGTCACCCCTCCACTTT. Amino acids: CASSPLGGGGSPLHF. The chain joins TRBV7-9 to TRBJ1-6; tentatively, D is TRBD1 (5 bases). V lost 6 bases, J lost 10 bases, and 19 bases lay in between. Germline V gives CDR1 SEHNR, CDR2 FQNEAQ (reference sequence). The CDR3 runs 15 residues.

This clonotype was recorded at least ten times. CDR3 in DNA: TGTGCCAGCAGCTGGGTCATGGGCGGGGGCACAGATACGCAGTATTTT. Translating it yields CASSWVMGGGTDTQYF. The J gene is TRBJ2-3, the V gene TRBV5-6; the D gene is possibly TRBD2 (6 bases). The CDR3 extends over 16 amino acids. V was cut by 3 bases and J by 1 base, with 15 bases left in between. CDR1 is SGHDT and CDR2 is YYEEEE in the germline V gene. The full variable domain, completed using reference TRBV5-6 and TRBJ2-3, is DAGVTQSPTHLIKTRGQQVTLRCSPKSGHDTVSWYQQALGQGPQFIFQYYEEEERQRGNFPDRFSGHQFPNYSSELNVNALLLGDSALYLCASSWVMGGGTDTQYFGPGTRLTVL.

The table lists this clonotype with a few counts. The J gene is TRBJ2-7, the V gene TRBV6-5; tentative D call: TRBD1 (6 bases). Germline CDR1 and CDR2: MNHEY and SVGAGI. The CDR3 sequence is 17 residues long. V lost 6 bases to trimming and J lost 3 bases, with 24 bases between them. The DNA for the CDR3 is TGTGCCAGCAGCCCCCCGAGGGGGACGAAATCAAACTACGAGCAGTACTTC. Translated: CASSPPRGTKSNYEQYF.